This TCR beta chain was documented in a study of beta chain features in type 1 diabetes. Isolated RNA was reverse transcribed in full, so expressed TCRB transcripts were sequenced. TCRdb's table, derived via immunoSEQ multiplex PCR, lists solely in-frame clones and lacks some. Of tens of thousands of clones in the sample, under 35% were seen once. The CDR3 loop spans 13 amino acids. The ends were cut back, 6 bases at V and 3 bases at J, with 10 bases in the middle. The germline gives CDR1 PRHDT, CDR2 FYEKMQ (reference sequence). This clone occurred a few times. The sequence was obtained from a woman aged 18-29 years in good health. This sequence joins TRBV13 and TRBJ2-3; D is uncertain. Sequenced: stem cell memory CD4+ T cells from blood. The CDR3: CASRRPPTDTQYF. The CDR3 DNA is TGTGCCAGCAGGCGGCCGCCAACAGATACGCAGTATTTT.